The clone carrying this T cell receptor (beta chain) appeared a few times. TCRdb used MiXCR to reprocess the RT-PCR reads, holding one entry per CDR3 protein. The repertoire holds about 680,000 distinct CDR3 sequences, with approximately 15% as singletons. Germline V CDR1 and CDR2: SGDLS, YYNGEE. J gave up 4 bases and V 3 bases, and 6 bases lay outside the gene matches. This CDR3 is 15 amino acids long. Sequencing was done on a sample of memory CD4+ T cells from blood. The chain uses TRBV9 and TRBJ2-1; TRBD1 agrees at 8 bases. The clonotype was recovered from a female donor in good health, serving as a healthy control. The CDR3 DNA sequence: TGTGCCAGCAGCGCAGGACAGGGACTGTACAATGAGCAGTTCTTC. Protein sequence: CASSAGQGLYNEQFF.